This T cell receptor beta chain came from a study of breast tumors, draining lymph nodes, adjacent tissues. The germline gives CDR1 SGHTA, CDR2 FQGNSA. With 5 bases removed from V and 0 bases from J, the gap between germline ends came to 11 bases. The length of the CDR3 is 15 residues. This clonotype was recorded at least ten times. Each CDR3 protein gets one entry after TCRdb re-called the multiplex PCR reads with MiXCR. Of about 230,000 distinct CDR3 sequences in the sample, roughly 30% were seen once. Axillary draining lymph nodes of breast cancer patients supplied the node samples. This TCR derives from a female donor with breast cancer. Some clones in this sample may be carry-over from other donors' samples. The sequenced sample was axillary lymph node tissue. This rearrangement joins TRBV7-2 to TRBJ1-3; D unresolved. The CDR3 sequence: CASSLGPGSGNTIYF. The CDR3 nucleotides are TGTGCCAGCAGCCTCGGACCGGGCTCTGGAAACACCATATATTTT.